This T cell receptor beta chain was obtained from a study of blood T cell repertoires in COVID-19. The CDR3 is made up of 16 amino acids. Germline V gene lookup returns CDR1 LGHNA and CDR2 YSLEER. Trimming stripped 4 bases from V and 0 bases from J, with 13 bases between. Here immunoSEQ multiplex PCR was the method, and the copy in TCRdb shows in-frame clones only, minus some. Among around 84,000 clones listed, over 70% were seen once. The gene calls are TRBV4-3 and TRBJ2-4, with TRBD1 as a possible D gene (6 bases). The source of this sequence is a man in his forties or fifties with active or convalescent COVID-19. The sequencing sample was made of peripheral blood. CDR3 amino acids: CASSRGPPLAKNIQYF. CDR3 in DNA: TGCGCCAGCAGCCGGGGGCCACCGTTAGCCAAAAACATTCAGTACTTC.